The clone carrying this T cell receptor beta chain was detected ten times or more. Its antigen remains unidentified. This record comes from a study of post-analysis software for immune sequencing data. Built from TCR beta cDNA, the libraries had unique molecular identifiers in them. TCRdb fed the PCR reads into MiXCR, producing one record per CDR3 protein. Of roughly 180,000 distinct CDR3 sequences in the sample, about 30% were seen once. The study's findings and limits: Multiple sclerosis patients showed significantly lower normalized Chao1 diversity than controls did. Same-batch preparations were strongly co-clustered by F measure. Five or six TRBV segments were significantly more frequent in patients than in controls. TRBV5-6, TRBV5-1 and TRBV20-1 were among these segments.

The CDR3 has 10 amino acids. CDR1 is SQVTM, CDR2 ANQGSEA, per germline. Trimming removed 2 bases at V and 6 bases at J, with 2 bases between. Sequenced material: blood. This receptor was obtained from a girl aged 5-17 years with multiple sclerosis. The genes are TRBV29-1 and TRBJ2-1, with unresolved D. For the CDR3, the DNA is TGCAGCGTTGAAAGCAATGAGCAGTTCTTC. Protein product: CSVESNEQFF.